The rows below give T cell receptor beta chains drawn from one sample of a study of T cell changes during pregnancy in multiple sclerosis. TCRdb keeps only in-frame clones here, not all; method: immunoSEQ multiplex PCR. This sample yields 73,000 or so clones, of which 90% are seen a single time; 8% to 10% belongs to the top ten. The specimen comprised peripheral blood, sampled after pregnancy. These receptors originate from a female donor in good health, enrolled as a control in a pregnancy study. The CDR3 runs from the conserved cysteine through the conserved F or W. Clone size appears in some rows only: once, few, many, or a class for an expanded clone.

j_call	clone_size	v_call	cdr3_aa
TRBJ1-2	.	TRBV9	CASSPLPAGMRGYTF
TRBJ1-4	.	TRBV27	CASSGTGAQGEKLFF
TRBJ1-5	few	TRBV2	CASSETGVQPQHF
TRBJ1-5	few	TRBV27	CASNPYNQPQHF
TRBJ1-5	.	TRBV27	CASSSGTVSNQPQHF
TRBJ1-5	.	TRBV27	CASSSLAAQAQHF
TRBJ2-3	.	TRBV2	CASSGSRSYGTQYF
TRBJ2-3	.	TRBV9	CASSAPSADTQYF
TRBJ1-2	.	TRBV19	CASSDSYGYTF
TRBJ2-5	.	TRBV10-2	CASSPREGQETQYF
TRBJ2-4	.	TRBV5-6	CASSLRTGTNIQYF
TRBJ2-3	.	TRBV27	CASSLGLPADTQYF
TRBJ2-1	.	TRBV19	CATSQGAGNEQFF
TRBJ2-1	.	TRBV4-3	CASSQDYETSGEDNEQFF
TRBJ1-1	.	TRBV30	CARKGDTEAFF
TRBJ1-6	.	TRBV9	CASSTRTGEGSPLHF
TRBJ2-7	.	TRBV7-6	CASSLDPGSGTYEQYF
TRBJ2-7	.	TRBV5-1	CASSLEALAGLKFYEQYF
TRBJ2-1	.	TRBV5-1	CASSSGTSGGQSSYNEQFF
TRBJ1-5	.	TRBV2	CASSEQGRQPQHF
TRBJ2-3	.	TRBV4-3	CASSHALRGTQYF
TRBJ2-5	once	TRBV19	CASRKQGAGETQYF
TRBJ2-7	.	TRBV13	CASSYDSNEQYF
TRBJ2-3	once	TRBV6-5	CASSYSRGGDTQYF
TRBJ1-1	few	TRBV11-3	CASSGERQGNMNTEAFF
TRBJ2-1	.	TRBV9	CASGRGHRSYNEQFF
TRBJ1-1	.	TRBV6-7	CASSYSWRDRGYTEAFF
TRBJ1-5	.	TRBV29-1	CSVEPGGNQPQHF
TRBJ2-1	.	TRBV13	CASSGKGLADNEQFF
TRBJ2-5	.	TRBV30	CAWRGGTSGRETQYF
TRBJ2-1	.	TRBV6-5	CASSRRAGNNEQFF
TRBJ2-5	.	TRBV28	CASSLPAGSGLAAQETQYF
TRBJ2-2	.	TRBV5-1	CASSRDRGGDTGELFF
TRBJ1-5	.	TRBV6-1	CASRTGFSNQPQHF
TRBJ2-7	.	TRBV6-5	CATWGGRSYEQYF
TRBJ2-3	once	TRBV7-6	CASSLYWPSGTPDTQYF
TRBJ2-7	.	TRBV6-6	CASSYAGGNHGYF
TRBJ2-1	.	TRBV5-6	CASSFSPPNNEQFF
TRBJ2-7	.	TRBV7-8	CASSPGDRRSEQYF
TRBJ1-1	.	TRBV30	CAWIRGLSGEAFF
TRBJ1-2	.	TRBV6-5	CASSYDRDYGYTF
TRBJ2-7	.	TRBV5-6	CASIPAGAVDHEQYF
TRBJ1-1	.	TRBV5-1	CASSRETGAGNTEAFF
TRBJ2-4	.	TRBV9	CASSPDRGIQYF
TRBJ1-2	.	TRBV27	CASSSRQGASGYTF
TRBJ1-1	.	TRBV5-1	CASSRRENTEAFF
TRBJ1-5	.	TRBV7-9	CASSLGLGQGGNQPQHF
TRBJ1-3	.	TRBV2	CASSDRVVDTIYF
TRBJ2-3	.	TRBV4-3	CASSQPTSGSLRNTQYF
TRBJ2-3	few	TRBV6-1	CASSEGRGGADTQYF
TRBJ2-1	.	TRBV11-2	CASSAPPASGGQFF
TRBJ2-3	.	TRBV5-1	CASSLAAGAGGGSTDTQYF
TRBJ2-3	.	TRBV7-9	CASSPPGTTTDTQYF
TRBJ2-7	.	TRBV6-1	CASRIQRAVYEQYF
TRBJ2-7	.	TRBV5-1	CASSGAGVYSYEQYF